The sequence of this TCR beta chain was determined in a study of blood T cell repertoires in COVID-19. Across the study: The origin of the acute and convalescent COVID-19 samples was the United States, Italy and Spain. Nucleic acid was either cDNA or gDNA, and it came from T cells, B-cell-depleted T cells, or PBMCs.

Germline CDR1 LNHDA, CDR2 SQIVND (reference sequence). The CDR3 runs to 15 residues. J gave up 5 bases and V 1 base, and 6 bases lay outside the gene matches. Original analysis: Estimation of nucleated cell counts relied on the amplification of reference gene primers. The protocol was immunoSEQ multiplex PCR, while the TCRdb copy is restricted to in-frame clones and leaves out a portion. The D gene and trimming were derived from the DNA, and the V and J assignments and clone size from that table. The table includes about 190,000 clones, around 80% detected once. The count of this clone is one. Sequencing was carried out using peripheral blood. The receptor comes from a woman of 80 years or more with active or convalescent COVID-19. This chain joins TRBV19 and TRBJ2-5, with 8 positions matching TRBD2. The DNA for the CDR3 is TGTGCCAGTAGTATAGGACGGGGGGGCCGCGAGACCCAGTACTTC. Protein: CASSIGRGGRETQYF.